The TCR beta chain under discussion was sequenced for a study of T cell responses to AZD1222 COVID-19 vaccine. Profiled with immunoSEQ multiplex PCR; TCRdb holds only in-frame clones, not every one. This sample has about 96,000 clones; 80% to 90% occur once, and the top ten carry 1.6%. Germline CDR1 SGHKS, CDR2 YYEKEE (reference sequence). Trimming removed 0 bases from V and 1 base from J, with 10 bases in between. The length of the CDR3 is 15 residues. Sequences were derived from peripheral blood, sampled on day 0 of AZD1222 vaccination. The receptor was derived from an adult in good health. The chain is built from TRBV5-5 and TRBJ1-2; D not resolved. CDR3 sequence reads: CASSLAAGYNYGYTF. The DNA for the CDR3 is TGTGCCAGCAGCTTGGCTGCCGGCTATAACTATGGCTACACCTTC.